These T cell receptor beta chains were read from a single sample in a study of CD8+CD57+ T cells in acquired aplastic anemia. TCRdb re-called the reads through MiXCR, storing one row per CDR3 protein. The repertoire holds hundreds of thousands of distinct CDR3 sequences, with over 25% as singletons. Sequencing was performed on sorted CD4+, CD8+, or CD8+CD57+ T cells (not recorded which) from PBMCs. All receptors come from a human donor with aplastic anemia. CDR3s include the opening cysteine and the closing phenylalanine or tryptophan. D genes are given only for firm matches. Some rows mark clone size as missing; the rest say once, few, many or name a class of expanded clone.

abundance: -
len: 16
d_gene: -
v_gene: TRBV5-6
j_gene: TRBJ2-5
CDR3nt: TGTGCCAGCAGCTTGCCGGTACCCAGGACGGGGGAGACCCAGTACTTC
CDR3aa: CASSLPVPRTGETQYF

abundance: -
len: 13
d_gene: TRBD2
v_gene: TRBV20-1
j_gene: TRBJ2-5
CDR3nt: TGCAGTCTCCTGACTAGCGCAGTAGAGACCCAGTACTTC
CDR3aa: CSLLTSAVETQYF

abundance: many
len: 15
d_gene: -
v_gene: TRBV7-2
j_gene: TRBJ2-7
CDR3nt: TGTGCCAGCAGCAGCGAGAGGGGGTGGCCCTACGAGCAGTACTTC
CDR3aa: CASSSERGWPYEQYF

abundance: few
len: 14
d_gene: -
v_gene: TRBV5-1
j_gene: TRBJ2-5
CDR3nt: TGCGCCAGCAGCTCGGTTAGGGGAGGAGAGACCCAGTACTTC
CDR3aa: CASSSVRGGETQYF

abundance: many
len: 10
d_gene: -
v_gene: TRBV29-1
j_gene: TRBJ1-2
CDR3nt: TGCAGCGTGGATAGCTATGGCTACACCTTC
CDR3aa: CSVDSYGYTF

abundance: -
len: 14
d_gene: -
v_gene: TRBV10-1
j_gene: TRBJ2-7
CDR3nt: TGTGCCAGCAGCGTCCAGGGAGGAACCTACGAGCAGTACTTC
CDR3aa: CASSVQGGTYEQYF

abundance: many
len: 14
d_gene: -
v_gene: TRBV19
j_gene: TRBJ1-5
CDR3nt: TGTGCCACATCACCGGGGAGGTACAATCAGCCCCAGCATTTT
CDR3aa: CATSPGRYNQPQHF

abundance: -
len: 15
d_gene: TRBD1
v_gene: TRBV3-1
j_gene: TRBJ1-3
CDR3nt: TGTGCCAGCAGCCTGACAGGGCCCTCTGGAAACACCATATATTTT
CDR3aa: CASSLTGPSGNTIYF

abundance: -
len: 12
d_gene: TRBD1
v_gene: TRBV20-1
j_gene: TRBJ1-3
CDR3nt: TGCAGTCCGGACAGGGGTGGAAACACCATATATTTT
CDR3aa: CSPDRGGNTIYF

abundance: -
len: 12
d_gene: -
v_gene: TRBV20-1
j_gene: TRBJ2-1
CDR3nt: TGCAGTGCTAGAAAGACAGTCGATGAGCAGTTCTTC
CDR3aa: CSARKTVDEQFF

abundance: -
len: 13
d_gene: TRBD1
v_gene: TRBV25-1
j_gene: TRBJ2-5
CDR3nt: TGTGCCAGCAGCCAGGGGGCAGGAGAGACCCAGTACTTC
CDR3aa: CASSQGAGETQYF

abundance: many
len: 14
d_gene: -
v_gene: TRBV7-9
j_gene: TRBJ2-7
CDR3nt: TGTGCCAGCAGCCCTAGGGCGGTAGGCTACGAGCAGTACTTC
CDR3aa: CASSPRAVGYEQYF

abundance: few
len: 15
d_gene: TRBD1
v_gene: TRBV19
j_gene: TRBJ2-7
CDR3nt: TGTGCCAGCAGTTACGGGTCAGGGGGCGGCTACGAGCAGTACTTC
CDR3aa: CASSYGSGGGYEQYF

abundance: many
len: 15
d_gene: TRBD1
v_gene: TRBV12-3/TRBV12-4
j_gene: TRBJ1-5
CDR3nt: TGTGCCAGCAGTCCAGGGGGAAGAAGCAATCAGCCCCAGCATTTT
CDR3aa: CASSPGGRSNQPQHF

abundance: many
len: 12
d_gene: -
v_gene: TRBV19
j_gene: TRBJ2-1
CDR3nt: TGTGCCAGTACATCGGGGGTCCATGAGCAGTTCTTC
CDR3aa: CASTSGVHEQFF

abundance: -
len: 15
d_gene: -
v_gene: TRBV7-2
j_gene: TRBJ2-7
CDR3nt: TGTCCCAGCAGCTTAGGTAGCGCGGCGTCCTACGAGCAGTACTTC
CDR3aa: CPSSLGSAASYEQYF

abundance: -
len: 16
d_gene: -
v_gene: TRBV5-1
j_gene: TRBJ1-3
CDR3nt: TGCGCCAGCAGCCTTGCCGGGTCCTCTACTGGAAACACCATATATTTT
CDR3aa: CASSLAGSSTGNTIYF

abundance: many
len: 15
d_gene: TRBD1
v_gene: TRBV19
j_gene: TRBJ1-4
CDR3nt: TGTGCCAGCGACGCAACCGGGACAGGGGACGGAAAACTGTTTTTT
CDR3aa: CASDATGTGDGKLFF

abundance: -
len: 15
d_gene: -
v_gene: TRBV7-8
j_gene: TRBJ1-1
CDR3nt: TGTGCCAGCAGCTTAGGAGAGGGAGGAGACACTGAAGCTTTCTTT
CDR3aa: CASSLGEGGDTEAFF

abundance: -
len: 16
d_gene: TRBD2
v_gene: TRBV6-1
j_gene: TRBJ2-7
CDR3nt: TGTGCCAGCAGCTCAACTCCGGGACTAGTGGGGTACGAGCAGTACTTC
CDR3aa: CASSSTPGLVGYEQYF

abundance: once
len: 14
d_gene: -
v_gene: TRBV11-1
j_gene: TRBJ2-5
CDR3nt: TGTGCCAGCAGCTTAATACCGGGCCAAGAGACCCAGTACTTC
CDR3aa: CASSLIPGQETQYF

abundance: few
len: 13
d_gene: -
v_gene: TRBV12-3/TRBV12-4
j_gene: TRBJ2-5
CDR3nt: TGTGCCAGCACCCGGGATATTGGTGAGACCCAGTACTTC
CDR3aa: CASTRDIGETQYF

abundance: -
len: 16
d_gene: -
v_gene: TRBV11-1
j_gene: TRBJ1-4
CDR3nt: TGTGCCAGCAGCCCCTATAATGCAGGGGCTAATGAAAAACTGTTTTTT
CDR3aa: CASSPYNAGANEKLFF

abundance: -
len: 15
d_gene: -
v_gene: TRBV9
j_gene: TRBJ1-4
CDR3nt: TGTGCCAGCAGCGTAGCAGGAATTCTTGCTGAAAAACTGTTTTTT
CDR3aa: CASSVAGILAEKLFF

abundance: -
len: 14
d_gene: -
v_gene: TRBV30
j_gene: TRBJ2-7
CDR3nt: TGTGCCTGGAGCCCTGGCTACCGGGAAGACGAGCAGTACTTC
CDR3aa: CAWSPGYREDEQYF

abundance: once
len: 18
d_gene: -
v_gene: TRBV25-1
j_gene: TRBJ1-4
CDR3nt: TGTGCCAGCAGTAGGGGACAACGGAACCTAGGGACTAATGAAAAACTGTTTTTT
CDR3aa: CASSRGQRNLGTNEKLFF

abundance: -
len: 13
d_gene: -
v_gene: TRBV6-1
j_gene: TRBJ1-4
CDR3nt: TGTGCCAGCAGCGGACGGACGAATGAAAAACTGCTTTTT
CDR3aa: CASSGRTNEKLLF

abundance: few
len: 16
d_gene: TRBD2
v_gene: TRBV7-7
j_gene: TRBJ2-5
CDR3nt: TGTGCCAGCAGCTTCCGAGGGACTAGCGGGGGAGAGACCCAGTACTTC
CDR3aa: CASSFRGTSGGETQYF

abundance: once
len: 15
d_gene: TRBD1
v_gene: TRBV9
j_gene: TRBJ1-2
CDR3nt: TGTGCCAGCAGCGTATTTATCGGGACAGGTTATGGCTACACCTTC
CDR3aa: CASSVFIGTGYGYTF

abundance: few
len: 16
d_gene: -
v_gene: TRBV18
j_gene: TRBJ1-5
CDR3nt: TGTGCCAGCTCACCCTACAGGTCCCTTAGCAATCAGCCCCAGCATTTT
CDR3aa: CASSPYRSLSNQPQHF

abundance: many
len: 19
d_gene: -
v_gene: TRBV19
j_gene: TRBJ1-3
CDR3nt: TGTGCCAGTAGCCTAATGGTCGTTGGGACCCGGAGCTCTGGAAACACCATATATTTT
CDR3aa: CASSLMVVGTRSSGNTIYF

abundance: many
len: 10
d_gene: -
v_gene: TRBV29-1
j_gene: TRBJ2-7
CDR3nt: TGCAGCGTTGGGACAGACGAGCAGTACTTC
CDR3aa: CSVGTDEQYF

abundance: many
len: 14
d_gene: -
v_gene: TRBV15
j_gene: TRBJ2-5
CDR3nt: TGTGCCACCAGCAGAACGACAGACCAAGAGACCCAGTACTTC
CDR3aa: CATSRTTDQETQYF

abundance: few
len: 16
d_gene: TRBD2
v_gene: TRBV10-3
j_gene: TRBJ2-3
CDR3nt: TGTGCCAGCCGATCGCGACTAGCGGGAGTAGCAGATACGCAGTATTTT
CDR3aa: CASRSRLAGVADTQYF

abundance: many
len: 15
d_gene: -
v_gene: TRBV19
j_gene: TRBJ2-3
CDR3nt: TGTGCCAGTATGGGGCCCGGACAAGGCACAGATACGCAGTATTTT
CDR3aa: CASMGPGQGTDTQYF

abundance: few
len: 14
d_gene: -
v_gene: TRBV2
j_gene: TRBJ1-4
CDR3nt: TGTGCCAGCGGTAGGACGGACAATAATGAAAAACTGTTTTTT
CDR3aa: CASGRTDNNEKLFF

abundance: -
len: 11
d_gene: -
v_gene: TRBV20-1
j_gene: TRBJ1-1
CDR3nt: TGCAGTGCTAGTCTGAGGCTAGAAGCTTTCTTT
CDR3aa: CSASLRLEAFF

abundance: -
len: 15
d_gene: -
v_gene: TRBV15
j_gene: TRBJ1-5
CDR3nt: TGTGCCACCAGCAGAGATCTTGCAGGGCCGCAGCCCCAGCATTTT
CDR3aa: CATSRDLAGPQPQHF

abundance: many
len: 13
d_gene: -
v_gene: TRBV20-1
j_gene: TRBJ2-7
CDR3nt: TGCAGTGCTAGGCCCGGGCTTAGCAACGAGCAGTACTTC
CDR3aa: CSARPGLSNEQYF

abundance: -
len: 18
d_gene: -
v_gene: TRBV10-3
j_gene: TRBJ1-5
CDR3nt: TGTGCCAGCAGATATCTAGGGACGTCCCAATATAGCAATCAGCCCCAGCATTTT
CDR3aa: CASRYLGTSQYSNQPQHF

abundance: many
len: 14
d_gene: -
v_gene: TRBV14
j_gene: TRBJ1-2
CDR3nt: TGTGCCAGCAGCCAGGCGGGCCCCGGTTATGGCTACACCTTC
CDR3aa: CASSQAGPGYGYTF

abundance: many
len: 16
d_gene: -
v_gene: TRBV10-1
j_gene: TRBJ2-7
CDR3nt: TGCGCCAGCAGTGGACCTAAGGCTATAAGCTCCTACGAGCAGTACTTC
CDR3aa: CASSGPKAISSYEQYF

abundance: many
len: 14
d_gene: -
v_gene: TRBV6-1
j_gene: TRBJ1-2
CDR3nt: TGTGCCAGCAGTCAACAGGGAAGTCTCGGTGGCTACACCTTC
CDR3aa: CASSQQGSLGGYTF

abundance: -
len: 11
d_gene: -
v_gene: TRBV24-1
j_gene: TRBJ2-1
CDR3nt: TGTGCCACCAGTGACCCTAATGAGCAGTTCTTC
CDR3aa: CATSDPNEQFF

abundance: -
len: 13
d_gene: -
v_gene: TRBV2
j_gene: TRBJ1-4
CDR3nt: TGTGCCAGCAGATTCCCGGCTAATGAAAAACTGTTTTTT
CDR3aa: CASRFPANEKLFF

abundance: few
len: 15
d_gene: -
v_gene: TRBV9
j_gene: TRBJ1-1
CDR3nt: TGTGCCAGCAGCGTAGACTGGGGAGGGAACACTGAAGCTTTCTTT
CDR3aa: CASSVDWGGNTEAFF

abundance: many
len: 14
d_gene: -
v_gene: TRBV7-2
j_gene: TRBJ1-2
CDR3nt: TGTGCCAGCAGCTTAATGACGGGGACGTATGGCTACACCTTC
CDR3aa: CASSLMTGTYGYTF

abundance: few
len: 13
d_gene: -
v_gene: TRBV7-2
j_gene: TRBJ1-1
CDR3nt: TGTGCCAGCAGCTACGAGGGGACAACCCAAGCTTTCTTT
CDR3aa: CASSYEGTTQAFF

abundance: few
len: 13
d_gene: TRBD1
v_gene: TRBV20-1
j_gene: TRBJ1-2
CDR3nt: TGCAGCCTTCCGGGACAGGGGTTGGATGGCTACACCTTC
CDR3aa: CSLPGQGLDGYTF

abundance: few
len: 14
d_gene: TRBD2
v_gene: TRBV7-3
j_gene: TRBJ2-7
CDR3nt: TGTGCCAGCAGCTTAGTGGGACTAGCGGCCGAGCAGTACTTC
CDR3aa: CASSLVGLAAEQYF

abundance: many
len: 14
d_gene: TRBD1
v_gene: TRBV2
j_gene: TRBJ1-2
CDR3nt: TGTGCCAGCAGGCAGGGGGCGGACCTGGGTGGCTACACCTTC
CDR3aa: CASRQGADLGGYTF

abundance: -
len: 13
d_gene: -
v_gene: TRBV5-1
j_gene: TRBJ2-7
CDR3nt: TGCGCCAGCAGCGGACCCCGCTCCTACGAGCAGTACTTC
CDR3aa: CASSGPRSYEQYF